The sequence of this TCR beta chain was determined in a study of cytomegalovirus exposure and HLA in healthy donors (dated by TCRdb to about 2017). Some background on the complete study: An earlier analysis of roughly 630 of the donors reported 250 to 300 Gb of sequence data and roughly 110 million unique TCR beta sequences from about 200 million T cells. An early release that covered approximately 600 HLA-typed donors contained about 300 gigabases of sequencing data and roughly 84 million unique TCR sequences. Of the 300 to 450 genotyped donors, less than 85% were placed in the genetic ancestry cluster associated with self-reported Caucasian donors. The aim of the study was to test whether cataloging public T cell receptors could identify signatures of past pathogen exposure. The study profiled the T cell repertoires of 666 subjects by immunosequencing and related them to cytomegalovirus serostatus. A separate validation cohort of over 95 different subjects was used in addition to the roughly 670-subject first cohort. To predict cytomegalovirus infection status, the study brought together high-throughput TCR immunosequencing, statistical association of individual TCRs with disease status, and machine learning. A later analysis re-analyzed previously published TCR beta repertoires from 650 to 800 donors and added high-resolution HLA genotyping to study TCR occurrence patterns. Rather than using new phenotypic data, the later analysis identified candidate immune exposures from TCR beta sequences and from how often those sequences occurred across donors. In an earlier analysis of roughly 600 of the donors, high-throughput TCR beta sequencing was used to judge whether each TCR beta V gene segment behaved as functional or pseudogenic. Donor age, sex, ethnicity and CMV serostatus were compiled alongside the repertoire data. A later genetic analysis used genome-wide SNP genotypes for about three fifths of the roughly 700 donors, treating that subset as a discovery cohort. All discovery cohort repertoires had been generated using a single sequencing platform. Both class I and class II loci were covered by HLA typing, at four-digit resolution. Typing coverage varied by locus: about 620-630 donors for A, B, C, DRB1 and DQB1; roughly 500 for DQA1; approximately 610 for DPA1; approximately 490 for DPB1. Because of strong linkage in the cohort, roughly five DR-DQ haplotypes were treated as single units for association and clustering. Among around 400 genotyped donors of the cohort, an average of roughly 230,000 unique TCR beta nucleotide sequences was sequenced per donor, of which about 18% were non-productive.

On this clone itself: Its antigen is currently not known.

The cohort consisted of some 730 healthy bone marrow donors. At the time of sampling, every cohort member was nominally healthy, though immune exposures that went unrecorded were likely present. The donor tested CMV seropositive and was one of the 289 seropositive cohort members. Every donor gave a peripheral blood sample, and the peripheral blood mononuclear cells from that sample were used for TCR beta sequencing. Genomic DNA was extracted from the blood cell samples with the Qiagen DNeasy Blood Extraction Kit. The library was generated by the immunoSEQ multiplex PCR assay. The multiplex PCR relied on a mix of 60 forward primers for TCR Vbeta segments and 13 reverse primers for TCR Jbeta segments. A multiplex PCR assay on genomic DNA amplified the CDR3 region of rearranged TCR beta genes. The Illumina HiSeq System was used to sequence the amplified TCR beta libraries as 87-base-pair reads. The paper's processing steps were these. Across the 666 repertoires, a later analysis counted some 81 million unique TCR beta chains, around 10 million of which were shared by at least two donors. Raw reads were error-corrected and collapsed into unique sequences by a nearest-neighbor algorithm in which closely related sequences were merged to remove PCR and sequencing errors. CDR3 sequences were aligned to IMGT reference sequences to assign V, D and J gene segments. For a sequence to be retained, a match of at least six nucleotides to both a V gene segment and a J gene segment was required. A rearrangement counted as productive if the CDR3 had no stop codons and remained in frame with V and J, and every other rearrangement counted as non-productive. Following IMGT convention, CDR3 was defined as the stretch from the second conserved V-encoded cysteine to the conserved J-encoded phenylalanine. The earlier analysis of 587 of the donors excluded any sequence lacking an unambiguous match to a single V gene segment. In an earlier analysis of roughly 600 of the donors, a V segment was called functional when productive rearrangements were above 56.7%, and segregating when the standard deviation between donors exceeded 5%. A statistical classification framework was developed to diagnose cytomegalovirus status using the catalog of TCR beta chain sequences. V and J gene assignment, in a later analysis, came from comparing TCR nucleotide sequences with IMGT/GENE-DB human TR gene sequences. A later analysis assigned CDR3 sequences and most-parsimonious VDJ recombination scenarios with the TCRdist pipeline. In a later analysis, each TCR beta chain was defined by its CDR3 amino acid sequence together with its V-gene family, and reads lacking a unique V-gene family were excluded. A later analysis removed 600 or so highly shared, low-generation-probability nucleotide sequences to deal with suspected cross-contamination and a sequencing artifact. In a later analysis, a clonal expansion index was calculated for each public chain from normalized within-repertoire ranks of inferred template counts. Generation probabilities in a later analysis came from a VDJ recombination model fitted to out-of-frame rearrangements, and those results were checked against IGoR. In a later analysis, hypergeometric tests were used to score TCR-TCR, TCR-HLA and TCR-CMV co-occurrence, with a repertoire-size bias correction applied to TCR pairs. To estimate false discovery rates, a later analysis permuted the HLA or CMV assignments 20 times. In a later analysis, co-occurring TCRs were grouped using DBSCAN, and TCRdist sequence similarity was added for clustering within HLA-allele-positive subsets. Repertoires with fewer than 30,000 or more than 120,000 public chains were left out of co-occurrence clustering, as were about five repertoires with anomalous nucleotide sharing. TCRdb holds this immuneACCESS table with in-frame rearrangements only. Some clones are missing; in checked studies, unresolved V genes explain under half, and the rest has no known cause. V and J calls and clone size follow that table, whereas D and trimming were derived from the DNA. The sample's clone listing holds tens of thousands of clones. The ten largest clones capture approximately 15% of the sample.

Reading the germline V gene gives CDR1 SGHRS and CDR2 YFSETQ. The CDR3 numbers 14 residues from cysteine through phenylalanine. CDR3 DNA is the only sequence kept; it has 42 bases, read in frame from the first base. At the junction V is shortened by 4 bases and J by 1 base; bases outside the gene matches: 4. General study outcomes and caveats: Broadly in line with IMGT annotations, most TCR beta V segments showed up in productive rearrangements about 90% or about 30% of the time in an earlier analysis of under 700 of the donors. Across donors, most TCR sequences were observed very rarely, whereas some public TCRs were present in many individuals. The 87-base-pair reads could not distinguish some IMGT-functional V segments, including TRBV6-2 and TRBV6-3, so those segments were excluded. Linkage disequilibrium might explain the correlated functional status among segregating V segments, but an unknown experimental factor could not be excluded. A group of highly shared sequence variants was considered likely to be a technical artifact of the sequencing pipeline. According to a later genetic analysis, donors in an Asian-associated ancestry cluster had fewer N-insertions in productive TCRs than the approximately 710-donor mean. Several of the top co-occurrence clusters appeared to be linked to parvovirus B19, influenza, CMV and Epstein-Barr virus, according to a later analysis. Because some donors lacked HLA typing at each locus, the association tests relied only on the typed subset. The classifier was reported to diagnose cytomegalovirus status with high specificity and sensitivity in both the original cohort and the validation cohort. Three of the identified cytomegalovirus-associated TCR beta chains were confirmed in vitro to be specific for cytomegalovirus antigens. In a later analysis, over 15,000 TCR beta sequences were associated with specific HLA alleles at a false discovery rate of 0.05. In a later genetic analysis, a missense DCLRE1C variant was associated with V-gene and J-gene trimming of TCR beta chains, and the association was replicated in an independent cohort. Sequencing depth was assumed to be roughly uniform across donors in the presence/absence analyses, though that assumption may not hold. Compared with equally common non-associated chains, HLA-associated TCR beta chains in a later analysis were more clonally expanded and had lower generation probabilities. Most CMV-associated TCR beta chains appeared to be HLA-restricted in a later analysis, and the HLA associations seemed to be driven largely by CMV exposure. Assigning TCR associations to individual alleles was difficult when HLA alleles, especially DR and DQ, strongly co-occurred. For the cohort, immune exposure information was limited to CMV serostatus. This cohort had only TCR beta chains sequenced, and the lack of alpha or paired-chain data limited which features could be detected. The authors suggested that the approach could potentially be extended to other disease states and immunological phenotypes. A total of about 150 TCR beta chains were listed by the study as associated with cytomegalovirus. Because counts were too low, about 15 rarely observed V segments, including chromosome 9 orphons, were left out of the earlier analysis of about 500 of the donors. A further reported finding was that TCR beta sequences accurately predicted the HLA-A and HLA-B alleles for most subjects in the first cohort. A later analysis found that TCR association rates varied across HLA loci, with DRB1 alleles showing the most associated TCRs and HLA-C alleles the fewest.

The sequence came from a man aged 45-60 years in good health and CMV-seropositive. The chain uses TRBV5-1 and TRBJ2-5; TRBD1 aligns with 7 central bases. What was sequenced was PBMCs. The CDR3 is CASSRGQAQETQYF. The DNA is TGCGCCAGCAGCCGAGGACAGGCCCAAGAGACCCAGTACTTC.